This T cell receptor beta chain is from a study of T cell repertoires in cytomegalovirus infection. Turning to the study itself: Both recently identified HLA-C-restricted and well-studied HLA-B-restricted CMV epitopes were used in the study. The public TCR beta signatures pointed to both CMV infection and matching HLA type.

On this clonotype: Its antigen is undetermined.

Each CDR3 protein gets one entry after TCRdb re-called the reads with MiXCR. The sample lists fewer than 1,000,000 distinct CDR3 sequences; more than 25% were seen once. CDR3 size: 16 residues. Germline V lookup: CDR1 SQVTM, CDR2 ANQGSEA. The ends lost 3 bases at V and 0 bases at J; junction bases unmatched: 9. This clonotype was obtained from a human donor in good health (CMV status not recorded). Some clones in this sample may be carry-over from other donors' samples. This chain links TRBV29-1 with TRBJ1-2, with 8 positions matching TRBD1. This sample comprised cultured CD8+ T cells from PBMCs, obtained from culture after CMV antigen stimulation. CDR3: CSVDQTDRDPNYGYTF. CDR3 sequence (DNA): TGCAGCGTTGATCAGACGGACAGGGACCCTAACTATGGCTACACCTTC.